These 29 T cell receptor beta chains share one sample of origin, sequenced in a study of cytomegalovirus exposure and HLA in healthy donors (TCRdb year 2017). Library generation was performed with the immunoSEQ multiplex PCR assay. For the multiplex PCR, a mixture combining 60 forward primers for TCR Vbeta segments and 13 reverse primers for TCR Jbeta segments was used. This is the immuneACCESS table as TCRdb keeps it, with only in-frame sequences that have V and J called. A part of the clones is gone; compared with another copy, unresolved V genes explain less than half, and the rest is unexplained. In this sample the table shows roughly 120,000 clones, roughly 66% of which occur a single time. Under 5.5% of the sample comes from the top ten. The sequencing sample was made of PBMCs. All receptors derive from a man in his fifties or sixties in good health and CMV-seropositive.

V gene TRBV5-4 combines with J gene TRBJ2-5; a possible D gene is TRBD2 (7 bases). Germline CDR1 and CDR2: SGHNT and YYREEE (reference sequence). The germline V and J ends were trimmed by 0 bases and 5 bases, with 14 bases remaining between them. The CDR3 extends over 15 amino acids. CDR3 sequence (DNA): TGTGCCAGCAGCTTGGGCGGGGGCCGGGACGAGACCCAGTACTTC. It codes for CASSLGGGRDETQYF. The whole variable domain, remainder taken from reference TRBV5-4 and TRBJ2-5, is ETGVTQSPTHLIKTRGQQVTLRCSSQSGHNTVSWYQQALGQGPQFIFQYYREEENGRGNFPPRFSGLQFPNYSSELNVNALELDDSALYLCASSLGGGRDETQYFGPGTRLLVL.

The table lists this clone with a few counts. The V gene is TRBV14, the J gene TRBJ1-1; TRBD1 is a possible D gene (5 bases). The CDR3 contains 14 residues. Between the trimmed V and J ends, which lost 5 bases and 3 bases, there was a span of 13 bases. Germline loops: CDR1 SGHDN, CDR2 FVKESK. The CDR3 DNA is TGTGCCAGCAGCTCCAGGGTGTGGGACACTGAAGCTTTCTTT. It yields the protein CASSSRVWDTEAFF.

The CDR3 bases are TGTGCCAGCAGCTTGTTCGGCAGGGGTGAGACAGATACGCAGTATTTT. Protein: CASSLFGRGETDTQYF. V usage is TRBV5-6 and J usage is TRBJ2-3, with TRBD1 as a possible D gene (6 bases). Germline lookup yields CDR1 SGHDT and CDR2 YYEEEE. CDR3 size: 16 residues. Between the trimmed V and J ends, which lost 1 base and 3 bases, there was a span of 15 bases.

The rearrangement joins TRBV6-5 to TRBJ2-7, with D hard to call. Trimming took off 5 bases at V and 0 bases at J, with 5 bases between the two ends. The CDR3 totals 12 residues. The germline gives CDR1 MNHEY, CDR2 SVGAGI. DNA for the CDR3: TGTGCCAGCAGTGGTAGCTCCTACGAGCAGTACTTC. It yields the protein CASSGSSYEQYF.

The chain uses TRBV5-1 and TRBJ2-3, with 8 nucleotides matching TRBD1. CDR3 length: 14 residues. V lost 3 bases to trimming and J lost 5 bases; unmatched junction nucleotides: 5. CDR1 and CDR2 from the germline V gene are SGHRS and YFSETQ. The CDR3 region is CASSYGQGLDTQYF. The CDR3 DNA follows: TGCGCCAGCAGCTATGGACAGGGTTTAGATACGCAGTATTTT.

The rearrangement joins TRBV7-9 to TRBJ1-2; no clear D gene. Germline CDR1 SEHNR, CDR2 FQNEAQ (reference sequence). The length of the CDR3 is 13 residues. The V gene lost 5 bases and the J gene lost 0 bases, with 7 bases spanning the gap. The CDR3 DNA reads as TGTGCCAGCAGCCTTTCGGCTAACTATGGCTACACCTTC. This translates into CASSLSANYGYTF.

This chain links TRBV11-2 with TRBJ2-3; D unclear. The CDR3 covers 15 residues. Per the germline V gene, CDR1 is SGHAT and CDR2 is FQNNGV. V lost 0 bases and J 4 bases, leaving 11 bases between the germline ends. Here the CDR3 DNA reads TGTGCCAGCAGCTTAGATCTAGGTTTGGCAGATACGCAGTATTTT. This encodes CASSLDLGLADTQYF.

The rearrangement uses TRBV7-2 and TRBJ2-7, with 9 bases matching TRBD2. Trimming at V came to 7 bases and at J to 2 bases, leaving 9 bases not matched to a gene. This CDR3 has 15 residues. Germline loops: CDR1 SGHTA, CDR2 FQGNSA. CDR3 protein: CASMRSRGGAYEQYF. The CDR3 nucleotides read TGTGCCAGCATGAGATCGCGGGGGGGGGCCTACGAGCAGTACTTC.

This clone was observed once. V and J are TRBV7-3 and TRBJ2-7; 11 bases are a match to TRBD1. V lost 3 bases and J lost 6; bases outside the gene matches: 4. Germline V gene lookup returns CDR1 SGHTA and CDR2 FQGTGA. The CDR3 covers 14 residues. The CDR3 reads CASSFIGTGGEQYF. The CDR3 DNA reads TGTGCCAGCAGCTTCATTGGGACAGGGGGCGAGCAGTACTTC.

V and J are TRBV4-1 and TRBJ2-1; TRBD2 matches at 7 bases. Germline trimming cut 1 base from V and 7 bases from J; bases unmatched to any gene: 10. The CDR3 runs 16 residues. Germline V gene lookup returns CDR1 MGHRA and CDR2 YSYEKL. The CDR3 region has the DNA TGCGCCAGCAGCCAAGGACGCGGGGGATACCTGAATGAGCAGTTCTTC. Its protein product is CASSQGRGGYLNEQFF.

The chain has TRBV5-1 and TRBJ2-5; 9 bases are a match to TRBD1. Looked up from germline, CDR1 is SGHRS and CDR2 is YFSETQ. V was clipped by 0 bases and J by 2 bases; unmatched bases: 2. This CDR3 comprises 15 residues. CDR3 amino acids: CASSLGDRAQETQYF. DNA for the CDR3: TGCGCCAGCAGCTTGGGGGACAGGGCACAAGAGACCCAGTACTTC.

This chain uses TRBV5-6 with TRBJ2-5, with D possibly matching TRBD2 (6 bases). Near its end, the DNA agrees better with TRBJ2-7, so the J call may be wrong. The germline CDR1 and CDR2 sequences are SGHDT and YYEEEE. This CDR3 region has 17 residues. The CDR3 sequence: CASSLWREPTPLYEQYF. The CDR3 coding sequence is TGTGCCAGCAGCCTTTGGCGGGAACCGACCCCTCTCTACGAGCAGTACTTC.

Only one count was recorded for this clone. The V and J genes are TRBV5-1 and TRBJ2-1; 7 nucleotides line up with TRBD1. The CDR3 contains 16 residues. V dropped 1 base and J dropped 5; count of bases not matched to a gene: 9. Germline-derived CDR1 and CDR2 are SGHRS and YFSETQ. DNA for the CDR3: TGCGCCAGCAGCTTGACCGGGACAGCGAGACACAATGAGCAGTTCTTC. This gives the protein CASSLTGTARHNEQFF.

This clone was picked up a small number of times. The chain carries TRBV11-2 and TRBJ1-1; 8 nucleotides agree with TRBD1. Trimming removed 8 bases from V and 4 bases from J; junction bases left unmatched: 12. This CDR3 has 15 amino acids. Germline lookup yields CDR1 SGHAT and CDR2 FQNNGV. CDR3 bases: TGTGCCAGCTTCCGAGGACAGGGTGAGGTCACTGAAGCTTTCTTT. Translation: CASFRGQGEVTEAFF.

The CDR3 coding sequence is TGCGCCAGCAGCTTACAAGACAGGGGGAACTATGGCTACACCTTC. The encoded protein is CASSLQDRGNYGYTF. The genes are TRBV5-1 and TRBJ1-2; the match to TRBD1 covers 9 bases. CDR1 SGHRS and CDR2 YFSETQ come from the germline V gene. There are 15 residues in the CDR3. V lost 2 bases, J lost 2 bases, and 4 bases stayed unmatched.

This chain links TRBV7-3 with TRBJ2-3, with unresolved D. The V gene's germline CDR1 is SGHTA and CDR2 FQGTGA. Trimming pared 3 bases from V and 0 bases from J, leaving 10 bases between. The CDR3 sequence is 15 residues long. Here the CDR3 reads CASSFRLQSTDTQYF. The CDR3 DNA reads TGTGCCAGCAGCTTTCGGCTACAGAGCACAGATACGCAGTATTTT.

The chain carries TRBV11-2 and TRBJ2-5, with D hard to call. The CDR3 sequence is 14 residues long. V dropped 4 bases and J dropped 3 bases, with 12 bases sitting between them. The germline CDR1 and CDR2 sequences are SGHAT and FQNNGV. The CDR3 DNA reads as TGTGCCAGCAGCTCAAAGTCGGCGGAAGAGACCCAGTACTTC. This encodes CASSSKSAEETQYF.

This sequence joins TRBV5-6 and TRBJ1-1, with 7 bases identical to TRBD1. V was pared by 4 bases and J by 3 bases, with 9 bases of the junction left unmatched. The germline CDR1 and CDR2 sequences are SGHDT and YYEEEE. The CDR3 extends over 15 amino acids. CDR3 bases: TGTGCCAGCAGCGTAACGACAGGGTTAGACACTGAAGCTTTCTTT. Translated, it gives CASSVTTGLDTEAFF.

CDR3 protein: CASSTIGQVASEKLFF. CDR3 DNA: TGTGCCAGCAGTACTATCGGACAGGTTGCGAGTGAAAAACTGTTTTTT. V gene TRBV28 combines with J gene TRBJ1-4, with TRBD1 matching over 7 bases. The CDR3 runs 16 residues. Germline V lookup: CDR1 MDHEN, CDR2 SYDVKM. After removal of 5 bases from V and 7 bases from J, the junction contained 13 bases not matched to a gene.

The chain couples TRBV6-6 to TRBJ2-7; TRBD2 is a possible D gene (5 bases). This CDR3 is built from 11 residues. The V gene's germline CDR1 is MNHNY and CDR2 SVGAGI (reference sequence). V lost 6 bases and J 5 bases, leaving 8 bases between the germline ends. CDR3 amino acids: CASRRVDEQYF. The DNA for the CDR3 is TGTGCCAGCAGGAGGGTGGACGAGCAGTACTTC.

This clone has a single count. This chain connects TRBV30 to TRBJ1-1; D might be TRBD1 (6 bases). V was cut by 5 bases and J by 1 base, with 11 bases left in between. The germline gives CDR1 GTSNPN, CDR2 SVGIG (reference sequence). CDR3 length: 13 residues. The CDR3 region is CAWERGGNTEAFF. DNA for the CDR3: TGTGCCTGGGAAAGGGGGGGGAACACTGAAGCTTTCTTT.

J is TRBJ1-1 and V is TRBV7-3, with unresolved D. The germline V and J ends were trimmed by 5 bases and 1 base, with 8 bases remaining between them. CDR3 length equals 13 residues. Germline values: CDR1 SGHTA, CDR2 FQGTGA. The CDR3 DNA reads TGTGCCAGCAGCCCGGCGGGGAACACTGAAGCTTTCTTT. Encoded protein: CASSPAGNTEAFF.

The chain joins TRBV7-6 to TRBJ1-1; tentatively, D is TRBD1 (5 bases). V lost 0 bases and J lost 4, with 15 bases in between. This CDR3 region has 16 residues. From germline, CDR1 is SGHVS and CDR2 FNYEAQ. CDR3 sequence: CASSLARWGLVTEAFF. The CDR3 DNA follows: TGTGCCAGCAGCTTAGCGCGATGGGGACTTGTCACTGAAGCTTTCTTT.

The rearrangement joins TRBV21-1 to TRBJ2-7; whether TRBD2, the table's D call, matches the DNA was not checked. TRBV21-1 is marked as a pseudogene. CDR3 length: 13 residues. CDR3 sequence (DNA): TGTGCCAGCAGGCTAGCGGGGAAATACGAGCAGTACTTC. Its translation is CASRLAGKYEQYF.

The rearrangement links TRBV6-1 to TRBJ1-1; 7 bases are shared with TRBD1. The CDR3 length is 15 residues. V gave up 6 bases and J gave up 1 base; unmatched junction bases: 8. Per the germline V gene, CDR1 is MNHNS and CDR2 is SASEGT. The CDR3: CASRDRRSTNTEAFF. CDR3 coding DNA: TGTGCCAGCAGGGACAGGAGAAGTACGAACACTGAAGCTTTCTTT.

The chain employs TRBV2 and TRBJ1-1; D call uncertain. V lost 5 bases and J lost 1, with 5 bases in between. The CDR3 is made up of 12 amino acids. The germline V gene has CDR1 SNHLY and CDR2 FYNNEI. The CDR3 DNA follows: TGTGCCAGCAGTCGACAGAACACTGAAGCTTTCTTT. Its translation: CASSRQNTEAFF.

The chain combines TRBV4-1 with TRBJ1-5, with D perhaps matching TRBD1 (6 bases). Germline V lookup: CDR1 MGHRA, CDR2 YSYEKL. V was clipped by 2 bases and J by 8 bases, with 10 bases between them. The CDR3 spans 13 residues. DNA for the CDR3: TGCGCCAGCAGCCAACTTCCAGGGGAGCCCCAGCATTTT. Its translation is CASSQLPGEPQHF.

This sequence joins TRBV11-2 and TRBJ2-1; 7 bases are a match to TRBD1. CDR1 is SGHAT, CDR2 FQNNGV, per germline. The CDR3 extends over 16 amino acids. V lost 1 base to trimming and J lost 3 bases; unmatched junction nucleotides: 6. The CDR3 loop reads CASSLAGGEFYNEQFF. The DNA of the CDR3 is TGTGCCAGCAGCTTAGCAGGGGGAGAATTCTACAATGAGCAGTTCTTC.

This chain's CDR3 is CASSDNRNTEAFF. The CDR3 nucleotides are TGTGCCAGCAGTGATAATCGGAACACTGAAGCTTTCTTT. This chain joins TRBV6-4 and TRBJ1-1; D unresolved. V lost 3 bases to trimming and J lost 1 base, with 6 bases between them. Germline loops: CDR1 MRHNA, CDR2 SNTAGT. This CDR3 spans 13 amino acids.